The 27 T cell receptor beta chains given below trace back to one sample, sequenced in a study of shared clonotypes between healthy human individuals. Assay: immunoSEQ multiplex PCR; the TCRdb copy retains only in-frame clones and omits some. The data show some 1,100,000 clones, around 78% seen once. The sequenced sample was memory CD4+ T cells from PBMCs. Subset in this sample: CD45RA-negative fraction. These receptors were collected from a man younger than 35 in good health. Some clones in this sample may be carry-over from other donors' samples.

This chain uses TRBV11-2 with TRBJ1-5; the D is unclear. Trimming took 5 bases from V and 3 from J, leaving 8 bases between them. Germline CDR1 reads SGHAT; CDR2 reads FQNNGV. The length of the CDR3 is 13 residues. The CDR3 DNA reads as TGTGCCAGCAGCCCAACGAACAATCAGCCCCAGCATTTT. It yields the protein CASSPTNNQPQHF.

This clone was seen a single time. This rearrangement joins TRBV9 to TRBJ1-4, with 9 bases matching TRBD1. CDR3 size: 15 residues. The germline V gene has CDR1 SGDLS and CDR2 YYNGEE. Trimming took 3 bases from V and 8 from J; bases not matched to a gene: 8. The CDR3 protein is CASSAGGTGREKLFF. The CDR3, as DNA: TGTGCCAGCAGCGCGGGCGGGACAGGGAGGGAAAAACTGTTTTTT.

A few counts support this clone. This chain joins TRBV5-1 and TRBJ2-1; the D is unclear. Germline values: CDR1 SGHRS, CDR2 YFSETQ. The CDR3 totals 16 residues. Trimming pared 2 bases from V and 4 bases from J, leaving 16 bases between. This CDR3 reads CASSLRPTAEYNEQFF. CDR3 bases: TGCGCCAGCAGCTTAAGACCAACAGCCGAATACAATGAGCAGTTCTTC.

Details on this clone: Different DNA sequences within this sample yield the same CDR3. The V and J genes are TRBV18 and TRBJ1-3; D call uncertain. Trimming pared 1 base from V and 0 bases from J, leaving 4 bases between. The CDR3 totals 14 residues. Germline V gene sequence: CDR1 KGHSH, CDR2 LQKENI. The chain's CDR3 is CASSPQGSGNTIYF. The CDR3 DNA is TGTGCCAGCTCACCACAGGGCTCTGGAAACACCATATATTTT.

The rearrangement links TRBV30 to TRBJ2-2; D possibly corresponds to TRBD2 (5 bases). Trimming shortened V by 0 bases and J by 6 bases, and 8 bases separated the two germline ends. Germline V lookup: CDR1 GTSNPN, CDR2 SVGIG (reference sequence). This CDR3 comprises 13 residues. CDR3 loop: CAWSVERAGELFF. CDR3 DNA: TGTGCCTGGAGTGTAGAGAGGGCCGGGGAGCTGTTTTTT.

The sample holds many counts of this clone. The CDR3 here is CASSRGHGTSDADTQYF. CDR3 in DNA: TGCGCCAGCAGCAGGGGGCACGGGACTAGCGATGCAGATACGCAGTATTTT. V is TRBV5-1 and J is TRBJ2-3; 10 bases are a match to TRBD2. There are 17 residues in the CDR3. Germline CDR1 and CDR2: SGHRS and YFSETQ. Trimming removed 4 bases from V and 4 bases from J; junction bases left unmatched: 12. Looking up the rest from reference TRBV5-1 and TRBJ2-3 gives the full variable domain: KAGVTQTPRYLIKTRGQQVTLSCSPISGHRSVSWYQQTPGQGLQFLFEYFSETQRNKGNFPGRFSGRQFSNSRSEMNVSTLELGDSALYLCASSRGHGTSDADTQYFGPGTRLTVL.

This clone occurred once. CDR3 DNA sequence: TGTGCCAGCAGGGTTGACAGGGGGTCTAATGAAAAACTGTTTTTT. It yields the protein CASRVDRGSNEKLFF. The gene calls are TRBV2 and TRBJ1-4, with TRBD1 identical over 9 bases. The V segment lost 6 bases and the J segment 3 bases; nucleotides outside the gene matches: 5. CDR1 is SNHLY, CDR2 FYNNEI, per germline. CDR3 length: 15 residues.

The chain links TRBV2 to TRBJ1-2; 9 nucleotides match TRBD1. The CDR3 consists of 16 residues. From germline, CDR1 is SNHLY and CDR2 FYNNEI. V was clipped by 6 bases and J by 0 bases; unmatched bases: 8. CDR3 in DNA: TGTGCCAGCAGGAGGGACAGGGTTTTAACTAACTATGGCTACACCTTC. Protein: CASRRDRVLTNYGYTF.

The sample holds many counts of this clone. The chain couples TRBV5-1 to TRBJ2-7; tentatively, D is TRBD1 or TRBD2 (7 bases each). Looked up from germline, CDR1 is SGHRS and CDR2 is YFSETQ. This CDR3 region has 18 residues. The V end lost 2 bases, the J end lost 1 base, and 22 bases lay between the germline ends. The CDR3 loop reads CASSLQVSGTEGSYEQYF. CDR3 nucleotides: TGCGCCAGCAGCTTACAGGTCAGCGGGACAGAGGGTTCCTACGAGCAGTACTTC.

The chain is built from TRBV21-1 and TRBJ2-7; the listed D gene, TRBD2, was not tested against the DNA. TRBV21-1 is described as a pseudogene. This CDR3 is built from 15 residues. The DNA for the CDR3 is TGTGCCAGCAGCAAAGGCCCTAGGAGAGTCGGCGAGCAGTACTTC. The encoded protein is CASSKGPRRVGEQYF.

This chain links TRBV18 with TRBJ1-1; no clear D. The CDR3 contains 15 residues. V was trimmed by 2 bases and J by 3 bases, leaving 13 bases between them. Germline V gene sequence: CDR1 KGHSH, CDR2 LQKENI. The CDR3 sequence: CASSPGSGWDTEAFF. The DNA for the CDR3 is TGTGCCAGCTCACCAGGTTCGGGTTGGGACACTGAAGCTTTCTTT.

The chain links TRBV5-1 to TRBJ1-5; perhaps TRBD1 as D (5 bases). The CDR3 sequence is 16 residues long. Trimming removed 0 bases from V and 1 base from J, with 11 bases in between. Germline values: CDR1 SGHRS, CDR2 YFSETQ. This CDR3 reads CASSLGWQGSNQPQHF. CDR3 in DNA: TGCGCCAGCAGCTTGGGATGGCAGGGAAGCAATCAGCCCCAGCATTTT.

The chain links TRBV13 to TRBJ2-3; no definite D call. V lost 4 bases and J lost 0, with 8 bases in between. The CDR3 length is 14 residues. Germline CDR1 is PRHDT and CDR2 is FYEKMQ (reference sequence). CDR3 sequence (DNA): TGTGCCAGCAGCTCCCGTGCTAGCACAGATACGCAGTATTTT. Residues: CASSSRASTDTQYF.

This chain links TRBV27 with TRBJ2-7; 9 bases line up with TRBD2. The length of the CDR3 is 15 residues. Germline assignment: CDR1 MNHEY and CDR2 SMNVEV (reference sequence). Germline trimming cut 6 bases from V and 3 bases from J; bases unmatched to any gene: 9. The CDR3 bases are TGTGCCAGCAGCTTAGACCCTAGCGGGAACTACGAGCAGTACTTC. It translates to CASSLDPSGNYEQYF.

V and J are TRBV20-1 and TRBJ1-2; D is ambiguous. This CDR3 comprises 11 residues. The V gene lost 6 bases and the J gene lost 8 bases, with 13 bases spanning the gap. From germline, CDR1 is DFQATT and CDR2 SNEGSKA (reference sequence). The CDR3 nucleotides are TGCAGTGCCTATTTGCTGACGGGCTACACCTTC. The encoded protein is CSAYLLTGYTF.

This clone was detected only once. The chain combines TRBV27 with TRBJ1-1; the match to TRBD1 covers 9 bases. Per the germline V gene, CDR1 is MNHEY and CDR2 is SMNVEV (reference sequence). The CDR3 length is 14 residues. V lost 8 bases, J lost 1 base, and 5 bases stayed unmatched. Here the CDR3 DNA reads TGTGCCAGCGGGACAGGGAGGGAGAACACTGAAGCTTTCTTT. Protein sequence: CASGTGRENTEAFF.

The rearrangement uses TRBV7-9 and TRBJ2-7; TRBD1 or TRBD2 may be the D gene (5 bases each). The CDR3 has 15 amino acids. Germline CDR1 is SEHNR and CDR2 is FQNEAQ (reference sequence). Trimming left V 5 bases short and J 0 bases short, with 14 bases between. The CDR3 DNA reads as TGTGCCAGCAGCACCGGGGACGTTCCCTCCTACGAGCAGTACTTC. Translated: CASSTGDVPSYEQYF.

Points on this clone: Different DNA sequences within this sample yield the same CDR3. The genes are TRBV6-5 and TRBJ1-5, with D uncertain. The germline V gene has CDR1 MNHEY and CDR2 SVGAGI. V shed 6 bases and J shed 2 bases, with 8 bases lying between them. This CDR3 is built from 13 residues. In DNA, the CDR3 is TGTGCCAGCAGCACCATGGGCAATCAGCCCCAGCATTTT. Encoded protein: CASSTMGNQPQHF.

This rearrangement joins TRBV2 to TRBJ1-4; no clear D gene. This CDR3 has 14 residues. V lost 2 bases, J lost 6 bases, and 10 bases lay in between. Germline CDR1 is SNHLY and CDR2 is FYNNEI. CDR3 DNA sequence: TGTGCCAGCAGTGAACGGACTGCTGATGAAAAACTGTTTTTT. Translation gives CASSERTADEKLFF.

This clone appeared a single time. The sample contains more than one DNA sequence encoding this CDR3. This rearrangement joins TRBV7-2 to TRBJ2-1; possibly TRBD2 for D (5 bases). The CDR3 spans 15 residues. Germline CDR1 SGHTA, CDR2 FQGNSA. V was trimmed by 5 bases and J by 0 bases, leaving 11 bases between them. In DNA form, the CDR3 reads TGTGCCAGCAGCCGAGGGCCGAGCTCCTACAATGAGCAGTTCTTC. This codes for CASSRGPSSYNEQFF.

This CDR3 reads CASSEQPGSGANVLTF. CDR3 DNA: TGCGCCAGCAGTGAGCAACCAGGGTCTGGGGCCAACGTCCTGACTTTC. The genes are TRBV10-1 and TRBJ2-6; the D gene is possibly TRBD1 (5 bases). Trimming removed 2 bases at V and 1 base at J, with 9 bases between. Per germline, CDR1 WNHNN and CDR2 SYGVQD (reference sequence). The CDR3 loop spans 16 amino acids.

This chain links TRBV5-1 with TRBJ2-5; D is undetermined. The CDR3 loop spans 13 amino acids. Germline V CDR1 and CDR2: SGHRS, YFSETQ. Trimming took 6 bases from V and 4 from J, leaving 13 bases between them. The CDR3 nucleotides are TGCGCCAGCACCCCGGACCCCAGAGAGACCCAGTACTTC. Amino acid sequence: CASTPDPRETQYF. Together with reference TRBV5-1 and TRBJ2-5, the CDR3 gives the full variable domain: KAGVTQTPRYLIKTRGQQVTLSCSPISGHRSVSWYQQTPGQGLQFLFEYFSETQRNKGNFPGRFSGRQFSNSRSEMNVSTLELGDSALYLCASTPDPRETQYFGPGTRLLVL.

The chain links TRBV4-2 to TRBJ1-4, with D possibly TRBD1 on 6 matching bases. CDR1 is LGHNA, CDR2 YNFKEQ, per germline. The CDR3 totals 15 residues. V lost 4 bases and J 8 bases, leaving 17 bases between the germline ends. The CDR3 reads CASSRDQGRREKLFF. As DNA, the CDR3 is TGTGCCAGCAGCCGTGATCAGGGGCGTCGGGAAAAACTGTTTTTT.

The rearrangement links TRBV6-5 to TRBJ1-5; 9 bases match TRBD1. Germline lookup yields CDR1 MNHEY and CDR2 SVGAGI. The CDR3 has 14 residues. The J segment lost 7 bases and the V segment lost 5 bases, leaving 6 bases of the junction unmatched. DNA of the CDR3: TGTGCCAGCAGTACGACAGGGGGAAGCCAGCCCCAGCATTTT. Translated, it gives CASSTTGGSQPQHF.

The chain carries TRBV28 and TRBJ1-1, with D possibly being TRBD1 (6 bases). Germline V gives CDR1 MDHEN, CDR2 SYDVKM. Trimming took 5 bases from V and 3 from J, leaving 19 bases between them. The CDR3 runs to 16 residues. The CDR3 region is CASSPGGLKGDTEAFF. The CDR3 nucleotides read TGTGCCAGCAGTCCCGGGGGCCTCAAAGGGGACACTGAAGCTTTCTTT.

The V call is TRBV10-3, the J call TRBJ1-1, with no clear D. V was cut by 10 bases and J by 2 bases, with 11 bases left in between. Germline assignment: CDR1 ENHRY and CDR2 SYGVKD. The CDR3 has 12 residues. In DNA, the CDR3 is TGTGCCACCGGACGGGTAAACACTGAAGCTTTCTTT. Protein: CATGRVNTEAFF.

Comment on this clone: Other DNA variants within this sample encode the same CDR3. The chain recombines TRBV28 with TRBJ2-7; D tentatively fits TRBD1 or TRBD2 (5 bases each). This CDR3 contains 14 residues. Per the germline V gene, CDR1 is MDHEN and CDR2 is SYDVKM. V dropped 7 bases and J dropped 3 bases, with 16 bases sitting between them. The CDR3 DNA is TGTGCCAGCACACCGGGGCGGCGAGTCTACGAGCAGTACTTC. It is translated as CASTPGRRVYEQYF.